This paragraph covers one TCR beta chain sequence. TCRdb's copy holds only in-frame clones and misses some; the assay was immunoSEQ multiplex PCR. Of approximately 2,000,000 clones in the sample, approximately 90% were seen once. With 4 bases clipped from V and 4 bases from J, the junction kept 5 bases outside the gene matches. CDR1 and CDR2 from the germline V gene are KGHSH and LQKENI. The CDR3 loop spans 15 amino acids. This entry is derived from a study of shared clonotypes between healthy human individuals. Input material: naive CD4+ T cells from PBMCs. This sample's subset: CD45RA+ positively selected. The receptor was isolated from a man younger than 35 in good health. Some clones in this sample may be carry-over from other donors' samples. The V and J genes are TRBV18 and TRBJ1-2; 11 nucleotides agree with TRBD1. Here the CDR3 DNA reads TGTGCCAGCTCACGCTCCGGGACAGGGGGCTATGGCTACACCTTC. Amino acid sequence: CASSRSGTGGYGYTF.